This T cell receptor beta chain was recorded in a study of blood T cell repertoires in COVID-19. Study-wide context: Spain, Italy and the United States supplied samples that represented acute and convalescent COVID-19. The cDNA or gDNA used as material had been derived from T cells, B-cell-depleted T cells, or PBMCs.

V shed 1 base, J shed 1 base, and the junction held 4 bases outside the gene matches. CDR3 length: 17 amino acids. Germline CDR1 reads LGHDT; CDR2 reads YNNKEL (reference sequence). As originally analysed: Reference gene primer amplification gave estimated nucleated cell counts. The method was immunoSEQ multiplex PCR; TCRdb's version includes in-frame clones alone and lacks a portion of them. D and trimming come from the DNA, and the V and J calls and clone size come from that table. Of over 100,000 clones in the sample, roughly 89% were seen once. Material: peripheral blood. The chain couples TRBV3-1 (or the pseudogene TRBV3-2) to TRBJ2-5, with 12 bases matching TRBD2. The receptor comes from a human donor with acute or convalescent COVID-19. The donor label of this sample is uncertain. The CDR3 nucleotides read TGTGCCAGCAGCCAAGTCCGGACTAGCGGGGCCCAAGAGACCCAGTACTTC. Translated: CASSQVRTSGAQETQYF.